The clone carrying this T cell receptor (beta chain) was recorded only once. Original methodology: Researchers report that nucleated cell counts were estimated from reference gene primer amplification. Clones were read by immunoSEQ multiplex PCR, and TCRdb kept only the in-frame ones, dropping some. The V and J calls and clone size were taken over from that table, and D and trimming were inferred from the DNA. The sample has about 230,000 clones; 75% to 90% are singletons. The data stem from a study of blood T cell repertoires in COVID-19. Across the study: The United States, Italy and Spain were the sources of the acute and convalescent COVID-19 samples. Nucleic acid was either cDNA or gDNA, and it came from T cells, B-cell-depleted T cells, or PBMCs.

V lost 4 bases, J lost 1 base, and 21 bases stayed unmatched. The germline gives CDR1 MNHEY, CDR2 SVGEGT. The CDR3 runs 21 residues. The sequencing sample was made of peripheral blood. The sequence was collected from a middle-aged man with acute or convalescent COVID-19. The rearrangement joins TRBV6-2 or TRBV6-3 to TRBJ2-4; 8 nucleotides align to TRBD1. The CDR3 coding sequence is TGTGCCAGCAGTTCTCGACAGGGGCCCCGGGAGCAGGCGACGGCCAAAAACATTCAGTACTTC. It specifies CASSSRQGPREQATAKNIQYF.